This T cell receptor beta chain was recovered during a study of cytomegalovirus exposure and HLA in healthy donors (TCRdb year 2017). Some background on the complete study: An earlier analysis of around 600 of the donors reported approximately 300 Gb of sequence data and 117 million unique TCR beta sequences from 150 million to 200 million T cells. An early release that covered more than 550 HLA-typed donors contained about 300 gigabases of sequencing data and about 84 million unique TCR sequences. Among the roughly 400 genotyped donors, roughly 80% belonged to the genetic ancestry cluster associated with self-reported Caucasian donors. The study aimed to test whether signatures of past pathogen exposure could be identified by cataloging public T cell receptors. The study used immunosequencing to profile the T cell repertoires of several hundred subjects and linked those repertoires to cytomegalovirus serostatus. In addition to the first cohort of hundreds of subjects, a separate validation cohort of 130 or so different subjects was used. High-throughput TCR immunosequencing, statistical association of individual TCRs with disease status, and machine learning were combined to predict cytomegalovirus infection status. A later analysis re-examined previously published TCR beta repertoires from more than 600 donors and added high-resolution HLA genotyping to investigate patterns of TCR occurrence. Rather than drawing on any new phenotypic data, the later analysis identified candidate immune exposures from TCR beta sequences and the way those sequences occurred across donors. An earlier analysis of approximately 580 of the donors used high-throughput TCR beta sequencing to judge whether each TCR beta V gene segment behaved as functional or pseudogenic. Donor age, sex, ethnicity and CMV serostatus were compiled together with the repertoire data. A later genetic analysis took genome-wide SNP genotypes for about three fifths of the 666 donors and used that subset as a discovery cohort. All discovery cohort repertoires had been generated using a single sequencing platform. HLA typing covered class I and class II loci at four-digit resolution. Typing coverage varied by locus: about 629-640 donors for A, B, C, DRB1 and DQB1; more than 500 for DQA1; approximately 610 for DPA1; fewer than 480 for DPB1. About five DR-DQ haplotypes were treated as single units for association and clustering because of strong linkage in the cohort. Among 350 to 400 genotyped donors of the cohort, an average of approximately 240,000 unique TCR beta nucleotide sequences were sequenced per donor, roughly 20% of them non-productive. Study-level results and caveats: According to the authors, the approach could potentially be generalized to other disease states and immunological phenotypes. Some IMGT-functional V segments, including TRBV6-2 and TRBV6-3, could not be distinguished by the 87-base-pair reads and were therefore excluded. In both the original and validation cohorts, the classifier was reported to diagnose cytomegalovirus status with high specificity and sensitivity. Because some donors lacked HLA typing at each locus, the association tests relied only on the typed subset. In an earlier analysis of roughly 500 of the donors, most TCR beta V segments appeared in productive rearrangements about 87% or about 30% of the time, broadly matching IMGT annotations. In a later analysis, HLA-associated TCR beta chains showed more clonal expansion and lower generation probabilities than non-associated chains that were equally common. In a later analysis, several top co-occurrence clusters were reported to appear linked to parvovirus B19, influenza, CMV and Epstein-Barr virus. A further reported finding was that TCR beta sequences accurately predicted the HLA-A and HLA-B alleles for most subjects in the first cohort. Because counts were too low, fewer than 20 rarely observed V segments, including chromosome 9 orphons, were excluded from the earlier analysis of roughly 580 of the donors. The presence/absence analyses assumed that sequencing depth was roughly uniform across donors, and that assumption may not be true. A later analysis associated 17,000 or so TCR beta sequences with specific HLA alleles at a false discovery rate of 0.05. CMV serostatus was the only immune exposure information available for the cohort. When HLA alleles, especially DR and DQ, strongly co-occurred, TCR associations were difficult to assign to individual alleles. A later analysis found that TCR association rates varied across HLA loci, with DRB1 alleles showing the most associated TCRs and HLA-C alleles the fewest. A total of 150 or so TCR beta chains were listed by the study as associated with cytomegalovirus. In this cohort, only TCR beta chains were sequenced, and detectable features were limited by the absence of alpha or paired-chain data. Most CMV-associated TCR beta chains appeared to be HLA-restricted in a later analysis, and the HLA associations seemed to be driven largely by CMV exposure. The sequencing pipeline was judged likely to have produced a cluster of highly shared sequence variants as a technical artifact. V-gene and J-gene trimming of TCR beta chains was associated with a missense DCLRE1C variant in a later genetic analysis, and the association was replicated in an independent cohort. In vitro tests confirmed that a few of the cytomegalovirus-associated TCR beta chains recognize cytomegalovirus antigens. Most TCR sequences were seen in very few donors, while some public TCRs were found in many individuals. Linkage disequilibrium might explain the correlated functional status among segregating V segments, but an unknown experimental factor could not be ruled out. According to a later genetic analysis, donors in an Asian-associated ancestry cluster had fewer N-insertions in productive TCRs than the approximately 630-donor mean.

This clone was seen only once. Its antigen remains undetermined. No much larger clone is present one base from it, and per-base qualities are unavailable. The cohort was made up of about 670 healthy bone marrow donors. All cohort members were sampled while nominally healthy, although unrecorded immune exposures were likely present. The donor tested CMV seronegative and was one of the 352 seronegative cohort members. Every donor gave a peripheral blood sample, and the peripheral blood mononuclear cells from that sample were used for TCR beta sequencing. Genomic DNA extraction from the blood cell samples was performed with the Qiagen DNeasy Blood Extraction Kit. The library was prepared using the immunoSEQ multiplex PCR assay. A mixture of 60 forward primers for TCR Vbeta segments and 13 reverse primers for TCR Jbeta segments was used in the multiplex PCR. A multiplex PCR assay on genomic DNA amplified the CDR3 region of rearranged TCR beta genes. Amplified TCR beta libraries were sequenced as 87-base-pair reads on the Illumina HiSeq System. The study's processing was this. Across the 700 or so repertoires, a later analysis counted approximately 83 million unique TCR beta chains, some 11 million of which were shared by at least two donors. Raw reads were error-corrected and collapsed into unique sequences by a nearest-neighbor algorithm in which closely related sequences were merged to remove PCR and sequencing errors. CDR3 sequences were aligned to IMGT reference sequences to assign V, D and J gene segments. For a sequence to be retained, a match of at least six nucleotides was required to both a V gene segment and a J gene segment. Rearrangements were called productive when the CDR3 lacked stop codons and stayed in frame with V and J; all others were non-productive. Following IMGT convention, CDR3 was defined as the stretch from the second conserved V-encoded cysteine up to the conserved J-encoded phenylalanine. Sequences without an unambiguous match to a single V gene segment were excluded from the earlier analysis of about 640 of the donors. In an earlier analysis of some 590 of the donors, a V segment was called functional when productive rearrangements were above 56.7%, and segregating when the standard deviation between donors exceeded 5%. To diagnose cytomegalovirus status from the catalog of TCR beta chain sequences, a statistical classification framework was built. V and J gene assignment, in a later analysis, came from comparing TCR nucleotide sequences with IMGT/GENE-DB human TR gene sequences. Using the TCRdist pipeline, a later analysis assigned CDR3 sequences along with most-parsimonious VDJ recombination scenarios. In a later analysis, each TCR beta chain was defined by its CDR3 amino acid sequence together with its V-gene family, and reads without a unique V-gene family were excluded. As a way to deal with suspected cross-contamination and a sequencing artifact, a later analysis dropped roughly 620 nucleotide sequences that were highly shared and had low generation probability. A later analysis calculated a clonal expansion index for each public chain from normalized within-repertoire ranks of inferred template counts. Generation probabilities in a later analysis came from a VDJ recombination model fitted to out-of-frame rearrangements, and those results were checked against IGoR. In a later analysis, TCR-TCR, TCR-HLA and TCR-CMV co-occurrence was scored with hypergeometric tests, and a repertoire-size bias correction was applied to TCR pairs. In a later analysis, false discovery rates were estimated by permuting HLA or CMV assignments 20 times. In a later analysis, co-occurring TCRs were grouped with DBSCAN, and TCRdist sequence similarity was added when clustering was performed within HLA-allele-positive subsets. Repertoires with fewer than 30,000 or more than 120,000 public chains were left out of co-occurrence clustering, as were five repertoires with anomalous nucleotide sharing. Sourced from immuneACCESS, this table was stored by TCRdb with only in-frame sequences that have V and J called. A share of the clones is absent; for the studies checked, an unresolved V gene accounts for under half, and the remainder has no known explanation. That table supplies the V and J calls and clone size; D and trimming were determined from the DNA. This sample comprises 120,000 to 150,000 clones, around 86% of them detected only once. 2.5% to 3.5% of the sample belongs to the ten largest clones.

The germline V gene supplies CDR1 SGHTA and CDR2 FQGNSA. V loses 5 bases at its end and J loses 4 bases; junction bases beyond the gene matches: 11. The CDR3 runs 16 residues from the cysteine to the phenylalanine. This entry keeps only the CDR3 DNA: 48 bases, framed from base 1. The sample taken for sequencing was PBMCs. Rearrangement joined TRBV7-2 to TRBJ2-5, with 9 central nucleotides matching TRBD1. The sequence came from a woman younger than 45 in good health and CMV-seronegative. The CDR3 sequence is CASSGKEGQGTETQYF. The nucleotides read TGTGCCAGCAGCGGAAAGGAGGGACAGGGCACAGAGACCCAGTACTTC.